Below, 15 T cell receptor beta chains from the same sample are listed, as sequenced in a study of shared clonotypes between healthy human individuals. The data were produced by immunoSEQ multiplex PCR, yet TCRdb's version contains in-frame clones alone and is incomplete. The table lists approximately 1,000,000 clones, 70% to 80% of them singletons, with approximately 0.95% in the top ten. The sequenced sample consisted of memory CD4+ T cells from PBMCs. The subset: CD45RA-negative fraction. Source of these receptors: a man aged 18 to 30 in good health. Some clones in this sample may be carry-over from other donors' samples.

Many counts were recorded for this clone. Other DNA sequences from this sample encode an identical CDR3 as well. The chain couples TRBV20-1 to TRBJ2-5, with D possibly being TRBD1 or TRBD2 (6 bases each). Between the trimmed V and J ends, which lost 6 bases and 5 bases, there was a span of 10 bases. The CDR3 is 11 residues long. CDR1 is DFQATT, CDR2 SNEGSKA, per germline (reference sequence). The CDR3 sequence is CSARRGETQYF. The DNA for the CDR3 is TGCAGTGCCAGGAGGGGGGAGACCCAGTACTTC.

The chain is built from TRBV2 and TRBJ2-1; 13 bases are shared with TRBD2. The CDR3 extends over 16 amino acids. CDR1 and CDR2 (germline): SNHLY, FYNNEI. V lost 6 bases and J lost 6; bases outside the gene matches: 8. CDR3 sequence reads: CASRPRTSGRANEQFF. Here the CDR3 DNA reads TGTGCCAGCAGACCTCGGACTAGCGGGAGAGCCAATGAGCAGTTCTTC.

V and J are TRBV29-1 and TRBJ2-5, with D unclear. Germline V gene lookup returns CDR1 SQVTM and CDR2 ANQGSEA. The V and J ends lost 6 bases and 2 bases respectively, with 7 bases between them. The CDR3 runs 11 residues. The CDR3 spells CSVLNQETQYF. The DNA for the CDR3 is TGCAGCGTACTCAATCAAGAGACCCAGTACTTC.

J is TRBJ2-2 and V is TRBV28; D unclear. The length of the CDR3 is 12 residues. The germline V gene encodes CDR1 MDHEN and CDR2 SYDVKM. Trimming stripped 5 bases from V and 6 bases from J, with 7 bases between. The CDR3 nucleotides read TGTGCCAGCAGTACCGCGGCCGGGGAGCTGTTTTTT. Encoded protein: CASSTAAGELFF.

The chain has TRBV7-3 and TRBJ1-1, with 11 bases aligning to TRBD1. The CDR3 contains 17 residues. Trimming cost V 5 bases and J 4 bases; bases outside gene matches: 12. The V gene's germline CDR1 is SGHTA and CDR2 FQGTGA. The CDR3 region has the DNA TGTGCCAGCAGCCCCGGAGGGTGGACAGGGGGCGGCACTGAAGCTTTCTTT. Translated: CASSPGGWTGGGTEAFF.

With regard to this clone: The junction departs from the called germline gene at one end, perhaps through a read error. J is TRBJ2-1 and V is TRBV9, with no clear D. This CDR3 has 13 amino acids. The germline CDR1 and CDR2 sequences are SGDLS and YYNGEE. The CDR3 sequence: CASSTEPAPEQFF. CDR3 nucleotides: TGTGCCAGCAGCACCGAGCCCGCGCCCGAGCAATTCTTC.

This rearrangement joins TRBV6-6 to TRBJ1-2, with TRBD1 identical over 10 bases. Germline assignment: CDR1 MNHNY and CDR2 SVGAGI (reference sequence). The junction had 5 bases not matched to a gene; V was cut back by 0 bases and J by 7 bases. The length of the CDR3 is 15 residues. CDR3: CASSYSPRDRGGYTF. The CDR3 nucleotides read TGTGCCAGCAGTTACTCGCCCCGGGACAGGGGTGGCTACACCTTC.

This clone has more than one count but fewer than ten. V and J are TRBV11-2 and TRBJ2-3; maybe TRBD1 (6 bases). Germline V gene sequence: CDR1 SGHAT, CDR2 FQNNGV. The CDR3 is 16 amino acids. Trimming removed 4 bases at V and 0 bases at J, with 14 bases between. The CDR3 is CASSSQGQISTDTQYF. For the CDR3, the DNA is TGTGCCAGCAGCTCACAGGGACAAATTAGCACAGATACGCAGTATTTT.

The V call is TRBV4-2, the J call TRBJ2-3; D remains unclear. Germline V gene lookup returns CDR1 LGHNA and CDR2 YNFKEQ. Trimming pared 5 bases from V and 0 bases from J, leaving 6 bases between. The CDR3 has 13 residues. CDR3 DNA: TGTGCCAGCAGCGCTCAGAGCACAGATACGCAGTATTTT. Translating gives CASSAQSTDTQYF.

This chain connects TRBV5-1 to TRBJ2-2, with D unclear. Germline V lookup: CDR1 SGHRS, CDR2 YFSETQ. This CDR3 is 13 amino acids long. V lost 1 base and J 6 bases, leaving 7 bases between the germline ends. The CDR3 bases are TGCGCCAGCAGCTTGACAGTTTCCGGGGAGCTGTTTTTT. The encoded protein is CASSLTVSGELFF.

V gene TRBV11-3 combines with J gene TRBJ2-5; 11 bases line up with TRBD1. CDR1 SGHNT and CDR2 YENEEA come from the germline V gene. The CDR3 covers 15 residues. V was clipped by 2 bases and J by 5 bases; unmatched bases: 4. The CDR3 loop is CASSLRTGGGETQYF. CDR3 DNA sequence: TGTGCCAGCAGCTTAAGGACAGGGGGCGGCGAGACCCAGTACTTC.

V usage is TRBV5-4 and J usage is TRBJ2-7; D is uncertain. The CDR3 runs 14 residues. The V gene's germline CDR1 is SGHNT and CDR2 YYREEE (reference sequence). V shed 4 bases and J shed 0 bases, with 11 bases lying between them. The CDR3 DNA follows: TGTGCCAGCAGCCCGGACCAAAGCTCCTACGAGCAGTACTTC. It specifies CASSPDQSSYEQYF. The full variable domain, its missing parts supplied by reference TRBV5-4 and TRBJ2-7, is ETGVTQSPTHLIKTRGQQVTLRCSSQSGHNTVSWYQQALGQGPQFIFQYYREEENGRGNFPPRFSGLQFPNYSSELNVNALELDDSALYLCASSPDQSSYEQYFGPGTRLTVT.

The chain employs TRBV6-1 and TRBJ2-7; 8 bases line up with TRBD1. This CDR3 spans 14 amino acids. After removal of 6 bases from V and 6 bases from J, the junction contained 10 bases not matched to a gene. Per germline, CDR1 MNHNS and CDR2 SASEGT. The DNA for the CDR3 is TGTGCCAGCAGGTACCCGGGACAGGTGGGCGAGCAGTACTTC. Its translation: CASRYPGQVGEQYF.

This clone came up a few times. The chain carries TRBV19 and TRBJ1-1; TRBD1 aligns across 11 bases. With 6 bases clipped from V and 5 bases from J, the junction kept 8 bases outside the gene matches. The CDR3 covers 15 residues. From germline, CDR1 is LNHDA and CDR2 SQIVND (reference sequence). In DNA, the CDR3 is TGTGCCAGTAGCCCACCGGACAGGGGGCGAACTGAAGCTTTCTTT. It specifies CASSPPDRGRTEAFF.

This clone is classed as medium-sized. The sample has other DNA sequences that encode this CDR3 too. The genes are TRBV29-1 and TRBJ1-1; D unclear. Looked up from germline, CDR1 is SQVTM and CDR2 is ANQGSEA. The CDR3 sequence is 14 residues long. Between the trimmed V and J ends, which lost 4 bases and 7 bases, there was a span of 19 bases. This chain's CDR3 is CSVVLTRGGIEAFF. Here the CDR3 DNA reads TGCAGCGTTGTCCTAACCCGGGGTGGGATTGAAGCTTTCTTT.